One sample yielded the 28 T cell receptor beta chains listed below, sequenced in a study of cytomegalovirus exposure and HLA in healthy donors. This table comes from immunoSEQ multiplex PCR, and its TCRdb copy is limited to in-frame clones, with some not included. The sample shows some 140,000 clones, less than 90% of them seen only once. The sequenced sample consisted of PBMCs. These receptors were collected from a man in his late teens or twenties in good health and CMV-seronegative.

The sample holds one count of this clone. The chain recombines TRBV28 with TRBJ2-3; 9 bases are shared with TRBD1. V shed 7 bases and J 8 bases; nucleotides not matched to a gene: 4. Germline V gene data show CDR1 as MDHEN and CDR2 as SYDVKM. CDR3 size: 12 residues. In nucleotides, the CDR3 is TGTGCCAGCATACAGGGGGCGGGTACGCAGTATTTT. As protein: CASIQGAGTQYF. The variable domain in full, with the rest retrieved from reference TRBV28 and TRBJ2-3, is DVKVTQSSRYLVKRTGEKVFLECVQDMDHENMFWYRQDPGLGLRLIYFSYDVKMKEKGDIPEGYSVSREKKERFSLILESASTNQTSMYLCASIQGAGTQYFGPGTRLTVL.

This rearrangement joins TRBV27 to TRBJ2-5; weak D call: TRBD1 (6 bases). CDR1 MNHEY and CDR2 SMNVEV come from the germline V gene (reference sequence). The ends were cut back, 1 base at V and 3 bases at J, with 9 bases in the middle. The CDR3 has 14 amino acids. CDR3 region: CASSLWAGEETQYF. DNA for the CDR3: TGTGCCAGCAGTTTATGGGCAGGGGAAGAGACCCAGTACTTC.

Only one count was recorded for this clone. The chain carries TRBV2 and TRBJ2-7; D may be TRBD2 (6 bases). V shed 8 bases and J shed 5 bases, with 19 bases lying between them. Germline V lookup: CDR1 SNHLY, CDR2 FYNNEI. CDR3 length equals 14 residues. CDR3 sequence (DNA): TGTGCCAGCGGAGGGAGCCTCCATGGGCACGAGCAGTACTTC. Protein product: CASGGSLHGHEQYF.

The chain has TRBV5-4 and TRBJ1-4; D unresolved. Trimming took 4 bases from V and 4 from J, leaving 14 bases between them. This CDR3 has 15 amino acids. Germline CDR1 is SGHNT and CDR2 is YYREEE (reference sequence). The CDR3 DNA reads TGTGCCAGCAGCCCATCCGGGTCGGGTAATGAAAAACTGTTTTTT. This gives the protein CASSPSGSGNEKLFF.

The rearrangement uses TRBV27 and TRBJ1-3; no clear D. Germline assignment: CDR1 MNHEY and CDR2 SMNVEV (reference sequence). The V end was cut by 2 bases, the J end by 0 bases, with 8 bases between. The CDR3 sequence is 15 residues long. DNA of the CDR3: TGTGCCAGCAGTTTAGGTTCCAGCTCTGGAAACACCATATATTTT. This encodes CASSLGSSSGNTIYF.

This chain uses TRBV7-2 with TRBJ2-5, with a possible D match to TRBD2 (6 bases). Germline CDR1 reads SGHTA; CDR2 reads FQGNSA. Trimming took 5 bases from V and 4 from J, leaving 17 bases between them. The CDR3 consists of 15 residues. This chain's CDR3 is CASSPDPWGVETQYF. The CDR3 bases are TGTGCCAGCAGCCCCGACCCCTGGGGGGTAGAGACCCAGTACTTC.

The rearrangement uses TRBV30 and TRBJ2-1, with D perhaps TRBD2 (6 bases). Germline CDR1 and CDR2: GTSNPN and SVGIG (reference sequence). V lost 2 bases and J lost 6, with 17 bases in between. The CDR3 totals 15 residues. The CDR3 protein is CAWSRIAEEPNEQFF. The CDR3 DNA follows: TGTGCCTGGAGTCGTATAGCGGAGGAACCCAATGAGCAGTTCTTC. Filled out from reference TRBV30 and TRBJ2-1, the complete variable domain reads SQTIHQWPATLVQPVGSPLSLECTVEGTSNPNLYWYRQAAGRGLQLLFYSVGIGQISSEVPQNLSASRPQDRQFILSSKKLLLSDSGFYLCAWSRIAEEPNEQFFGPGTRLTVL.

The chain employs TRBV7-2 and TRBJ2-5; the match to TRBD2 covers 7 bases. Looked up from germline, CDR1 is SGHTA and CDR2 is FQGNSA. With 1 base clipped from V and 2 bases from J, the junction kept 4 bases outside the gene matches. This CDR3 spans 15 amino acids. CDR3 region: CASSLVVRGQETQYF. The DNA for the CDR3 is TGTGCCAGCAGCTTAGTCGTGCGGGGGCAAGAGACCCAGTACTTC.

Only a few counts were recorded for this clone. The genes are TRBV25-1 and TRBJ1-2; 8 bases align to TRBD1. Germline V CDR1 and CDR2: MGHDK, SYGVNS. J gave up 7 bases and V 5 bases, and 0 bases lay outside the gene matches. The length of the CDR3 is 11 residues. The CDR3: CASSTGGGYTF. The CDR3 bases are TGTGCCAGCAGTACAGGGGGTGGCTACACCTTC.

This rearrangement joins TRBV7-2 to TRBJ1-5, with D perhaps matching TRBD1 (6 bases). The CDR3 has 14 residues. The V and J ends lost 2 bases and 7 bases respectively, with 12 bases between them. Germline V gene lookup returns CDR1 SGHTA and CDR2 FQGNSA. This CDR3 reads CASSLQVTGQPQHF. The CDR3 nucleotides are TGTGCCAGCAGCTTACAGGTTACAGGGCAGCCCCAGCATTTT.

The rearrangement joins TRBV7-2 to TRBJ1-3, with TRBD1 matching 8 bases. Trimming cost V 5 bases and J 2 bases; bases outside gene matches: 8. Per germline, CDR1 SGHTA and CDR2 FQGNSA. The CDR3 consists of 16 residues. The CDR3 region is CASSILPQGAGNTIYF. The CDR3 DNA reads TGTGCCAGCAGCATATTACCACAGGGGGCTGGAAACACCATATATTTT.

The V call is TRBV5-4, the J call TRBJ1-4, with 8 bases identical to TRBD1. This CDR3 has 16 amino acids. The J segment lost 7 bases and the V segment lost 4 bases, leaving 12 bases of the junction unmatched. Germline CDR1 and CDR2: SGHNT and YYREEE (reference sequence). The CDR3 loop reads CASSPTDRAGREKLFF. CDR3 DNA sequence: TGTGCCAGCAGCCCAACGGACAGGGCCGGTCGTGAAAAACTGTTTTTT. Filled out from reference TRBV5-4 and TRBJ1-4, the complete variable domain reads ETGVTQSPTHLIKTRGQQVTLRCSSQSGHNTVSWYQQALGQGPQFIFQYYREEENGRGNFPPRFSGLQFPNYSSELNVNALELDDSALYLCASSPTDRAGREKLFFGSGTQLSVL.

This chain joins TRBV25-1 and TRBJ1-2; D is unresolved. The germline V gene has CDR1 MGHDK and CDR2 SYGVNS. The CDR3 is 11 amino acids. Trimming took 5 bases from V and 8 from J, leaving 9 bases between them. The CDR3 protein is CASSRRGGYTF. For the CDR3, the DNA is TGTGCCAGCAGTCGCCGAGGAGGCTACACCTTC.

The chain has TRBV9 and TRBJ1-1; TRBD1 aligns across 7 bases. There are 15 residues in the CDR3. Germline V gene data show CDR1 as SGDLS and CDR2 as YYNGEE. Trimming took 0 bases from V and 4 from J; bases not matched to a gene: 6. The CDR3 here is CASSVDRGVGTEAFF. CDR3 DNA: TGTGCCAGCAGCGTAGACAGGGGAGTCGGCACTGAAGCTTTCTTT.

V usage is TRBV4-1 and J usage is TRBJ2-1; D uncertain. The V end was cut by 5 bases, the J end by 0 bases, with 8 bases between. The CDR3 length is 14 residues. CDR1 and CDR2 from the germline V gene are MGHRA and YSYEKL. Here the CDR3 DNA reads TGCGCCAGCAGCAGCGCAGCCTCCTACAATGAGCAGTTCTTC. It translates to CASSSAASYNEQFF.

The CDR3 nucleotides read TGTGCCAGCACCCCCCCGGGACTAAGAACAGATACGCAGTATTTT. It translates to CASTPPGLRTDTQYF. V gene TRBV6-5 combines with J gene TRBJ2-3, with 7 bases aligning to TRBD2. Per germline, CDR1 MNHEY and CDR2 SVGAGI. The trim removed 7 bases at V and 3 bases at J, leaving 10 bases unmatched. CDR3 length equals 15 residues.

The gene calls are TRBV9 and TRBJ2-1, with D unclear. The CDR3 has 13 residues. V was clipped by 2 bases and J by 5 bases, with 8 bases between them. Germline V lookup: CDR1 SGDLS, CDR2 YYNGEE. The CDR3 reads CASSVNLHNEQFF. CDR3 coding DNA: TGTGCCAGCAGCGTCAACTTGCACAATGAGCAGTTCTTC. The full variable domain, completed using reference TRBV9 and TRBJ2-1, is DSGVTQTPKHLITATGQRVTLRCSPRSGDLSVYWYQQSLDQGLQFLIQYYNGEERAKGNILERFSAQQFPDLHSELNLSSLELGDSALYFCASSVNLHNEQFFGPGTRLTVL.

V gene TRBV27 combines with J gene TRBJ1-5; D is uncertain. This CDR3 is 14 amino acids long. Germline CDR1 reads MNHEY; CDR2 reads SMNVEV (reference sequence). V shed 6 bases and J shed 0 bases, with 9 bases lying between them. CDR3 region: CASRSQNSNQPQHF. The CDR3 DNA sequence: TGTGCCAGCAGGTCCCAGAATAGCAATCAGCCCCAGCATTTT.

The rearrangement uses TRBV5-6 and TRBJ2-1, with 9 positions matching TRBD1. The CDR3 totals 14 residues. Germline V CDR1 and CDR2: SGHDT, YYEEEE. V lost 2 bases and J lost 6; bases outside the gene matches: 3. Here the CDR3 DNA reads TGTGCCAGCAGCTTTGGGACAGGGATCAATGAGCAGTTCTTC. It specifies CASSFGTGINEQFF.

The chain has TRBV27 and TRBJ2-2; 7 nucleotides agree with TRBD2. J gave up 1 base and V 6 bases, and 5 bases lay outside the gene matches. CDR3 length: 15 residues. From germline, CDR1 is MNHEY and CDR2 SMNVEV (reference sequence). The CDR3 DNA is TGTGCCAGCAGCCGGAGCGGGGTGAACACCGGGGAGCTGTTTTTT. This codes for CASSRSGVNTGELFF.

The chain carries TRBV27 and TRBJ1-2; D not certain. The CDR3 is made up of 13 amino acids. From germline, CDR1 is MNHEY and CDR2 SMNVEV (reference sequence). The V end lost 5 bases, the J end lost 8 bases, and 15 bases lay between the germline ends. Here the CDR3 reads CASSPTPGNGYTF. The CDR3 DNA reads TGTGCCAGCAGTCCGACCCCAGGTAACGGCTACACCTTC.

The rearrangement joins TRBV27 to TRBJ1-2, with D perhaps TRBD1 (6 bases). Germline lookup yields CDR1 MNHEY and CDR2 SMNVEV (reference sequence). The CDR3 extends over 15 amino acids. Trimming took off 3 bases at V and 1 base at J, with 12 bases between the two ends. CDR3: CASSFDRLGNYGYTF. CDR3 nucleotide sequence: TGTGCCAGCAGTTTTGACAGGTTGGGTAACTATGGCTACACCTTC.

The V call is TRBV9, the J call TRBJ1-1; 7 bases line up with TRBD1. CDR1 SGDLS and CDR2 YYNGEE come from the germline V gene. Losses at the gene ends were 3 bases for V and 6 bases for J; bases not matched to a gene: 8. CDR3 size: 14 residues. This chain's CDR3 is CASSAGTADSEAFF. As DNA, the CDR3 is TGTGCCAGCAGCGCAGGGACAGCCGATTCTGAAGCTTTCTTT.

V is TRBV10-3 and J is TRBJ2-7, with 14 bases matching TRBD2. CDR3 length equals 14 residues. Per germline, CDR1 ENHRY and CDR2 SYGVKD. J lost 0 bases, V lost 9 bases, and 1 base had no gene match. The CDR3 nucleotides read TGTGCCATAGGGACTAGCGGGGGCTCCTACGAGCAGTACTTC. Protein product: CAIGTSGGSYEQYF.

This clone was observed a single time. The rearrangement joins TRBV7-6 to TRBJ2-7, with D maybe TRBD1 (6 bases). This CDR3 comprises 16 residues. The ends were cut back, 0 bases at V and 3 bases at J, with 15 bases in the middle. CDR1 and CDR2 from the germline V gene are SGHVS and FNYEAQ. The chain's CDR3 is CASSLAVQGPVYEQYF. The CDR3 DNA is TGTGCCAGCAGCTTAGCGGTACAGGGCCCCGTCTACGAGCAGTACTTC.

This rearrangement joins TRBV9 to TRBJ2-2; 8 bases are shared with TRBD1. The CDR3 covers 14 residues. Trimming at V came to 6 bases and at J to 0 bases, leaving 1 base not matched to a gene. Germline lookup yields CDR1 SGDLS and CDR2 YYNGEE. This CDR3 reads CASKQGANTGELFF. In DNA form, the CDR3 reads TGTGCCAGCAAACAGGGGGCGAACACCGGGGAGCTGTTTTTT.

CDR3 sequence reads: CARSLEWSPSDEKLFF. CDR3 bases: TGTGCCAGAAGCTTGGAATGGAGTCCATCGGATGAAAAACTGTTTTTT. V usage is TRBV5-3 and J usage is TRBJ1-4; no definite D call. TRBV5-3 belongs to the ORF category, with a function that is uncertain. The CDR3 is 16 amino acids. Trimming removed 0 bases at V and 6 bases at J, with 15 bases between.

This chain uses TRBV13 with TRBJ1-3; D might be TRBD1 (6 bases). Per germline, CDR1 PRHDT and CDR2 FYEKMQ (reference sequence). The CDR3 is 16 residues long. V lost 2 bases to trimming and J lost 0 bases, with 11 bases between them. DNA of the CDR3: TGTGCCAGCAGCTTACCGAGACAGGACTCTGGAAACACCATATATTTT. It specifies CASSLPRQDSGNTIYF.